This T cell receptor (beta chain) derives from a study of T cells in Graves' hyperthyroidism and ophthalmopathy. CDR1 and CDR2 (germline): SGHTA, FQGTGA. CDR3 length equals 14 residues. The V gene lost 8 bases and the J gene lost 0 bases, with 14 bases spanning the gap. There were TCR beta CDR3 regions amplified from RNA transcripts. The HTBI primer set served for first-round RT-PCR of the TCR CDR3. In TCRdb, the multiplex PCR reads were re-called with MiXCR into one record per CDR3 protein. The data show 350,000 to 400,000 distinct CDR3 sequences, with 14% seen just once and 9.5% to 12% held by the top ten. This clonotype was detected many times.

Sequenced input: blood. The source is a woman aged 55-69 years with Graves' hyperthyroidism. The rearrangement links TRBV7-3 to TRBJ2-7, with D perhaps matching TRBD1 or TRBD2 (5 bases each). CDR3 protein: CASAPGGNSYEQYF. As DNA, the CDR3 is TGTGCCAGCGCCCCTGGGGGTAACTCCTACGAGCAGTACTTC.